The clone carrying this T cell receptor (beta chain) was detected ten times or more. TCRdb fed the 5' RACE reads into MiXCR, producing one record per CDR3 protein. The sample yields 25,000 to 30,000 distinct CDR3 sequences, 5% to 6.5% seen once. The sample belongs to a study of early T cells in non-severe SARS-CoV-2 infection. Trimming pared 4 bases from V and 0 bases from J, leaving 19 bases between. The CDR3 length is 18 residues. Germline loops: CDR1 LGHNT, CDR2 FRNRAP. The receptor's source is an adult who was a healthcare worker with PCR-confirmed SARS-CoV-2 infection or an uninfected control (not recorded which). The chain recombines TRBV12-5 with TRBJ2-1, with a weak D call TRBD1 (5 bases). This sample comprised whole blood, obtained at baseline. CDR3 nucleotide sequence: TGTGCTAGTGGTTCCCCCCCCAGGGCGCCGAGCTCCTACAATGAGCAGTTCTTC. It codes for CASGSPPRAPSSYNEQFF.